This T cell receptor (beta chain) was observed in a study of blood T cell repertoires in COVID-19. Study at large: Specimens from acute and convalescent COVID-19 originated in the United States, Italy and Spain. T cells, B-cell-depleted T cells, or PBMCs provided the cDNA or gDNA that served as material.

In the original processing: Amplifying reference gene primers gave estimates of nucleated cell counts. The method was immunoSEQ multiplex PCR; TCRdb's version includes in-frame clones alone and lacks a portion of them. That table is the source of V, J and clone size, and D and trimming were worked out from the DNA. The table has approximately 30,000 clones, approximately 88% seen once; the top ten hold roughly 2.5%. This clone has only a few counts. The CDR3 has 11 residues. V was cut by 4 bases and J by 2 bases, with 3 bases left in between. Looked up from germline, CDR1 is WSHSY and CDR2 is SAAADI. The chain employs TRBV10-2 and TRBJ2-7, with D unclear. Sequencing was carried out using peripheral blood. The sequence was collected from a human donor in a cohort sampled during active COVID-19. The CDR3 spells CASSGPYEQYF. Here the CDR3 DNA reads TGCGCCAGCAGTGGGCCCTACGAGCAGTACTTC.